This T cell receptor beta chain was retrieved from a study of liver allograft versus peripheral blood T cells (dated by TCRdb to about 2020). Regarding the research as a whole: The study compared the T cell receptor repertoires present in transplanted livers with the repertoires present in the peripheral blood of liver transplant recipients. Here is what the overall study found, with its caveats: The T cell receptor repertoires within liver allografts were reported to be different from the T cell receptor repertoires detected in peripheral blood.

The CDR3 spans 13 residues, from the cysteine through the phenylalanine. The sequence is cut down to CDR3 DNA, 39 bases in frame from base 1. Trimming accounts for 8 bases at V and 4 bases at J, while the number of junction bases matched to no gene is 4. From the germline V gene, CDR1 is MDHEN and CDR2 is SYDVKM. Sequencing used an Illumina MiSeq. TCRdb trimmed the raw reads at Q25, called clones with MiXCR and kept productive beta chains. A single entry per CDR3 protein holds the most common genes and DNA from its merged rows. In all, the sample holds about 400 distinct CDR3 sequences, and around 24% of those were seen once. The ten top clones hold roughly 70% of the sample. By its share of the sample, this clonotype is medium-sized (0.01 to 0.1%). Its recognized antigen is unknown. Qualities for individual bases were not recorded, and no much larger clone is one base off.

The clonotype was recovered from a human patient who had a liver transplant. Some T cells may have been brought in with the graft after a transplant. In this chain, TRBV28 is recombined with TRBJ2-7, and TRBD1 matches 11 of the central bases. The encoded CDR3 is CASCRDRGYEQYF. The nucleotide sequence is TGTGCCAGCTGCCGGGACAGGGGGTACGAGCAGTACTTC.